The 31 T cell receptor beta chains reported below all come from one sample, sequenced in a study of cytomegalovirus exposure and HLA in healthy donors. The PCR ran on 60 Vbeta and 13 Jbeta primers. Some clones are missing from TCRdb's copy, which holds only in-frame ones; the method was immunoSEQ multiplex PCR. The sample records roughly 90,000 clones, approximately 84% being singletons. The specimen was PBMCs. These receptors were taken from a man between 18 and 29 years old in good health and CMV-seronegative.

The J gene is TRBJ2-7, the V gene TRBV6-5, with 9 bases fitting TRBD2. In germline, CDR1 is MNHEY, CDR2 SVGAGI. This CDR3 has 14 residues. With V trimmed by 6 bases and J by 2 bases, 5 bases remained unmatched. DNA for the CDR3: TGTGCCAGCAGACAGACTAGCGGAACCTACGAGCAGTACTTC. Its protein is CASRQTSGTYEQYF.

The chain carries TRBV30 and TRBJ2-1, with TRBD1 matching 8 bases. Per germline, CDR1 GTSNPN and CDR2 SVGIG (reference sequence). The CDR3 covers 16 residues. The V and J ends lost 2 bases and 7 bases, in that order; junction bases with no gene match: 13. In DNA, the CDR3 is TGTGCCTGGAGTCCTCCGGGGACAGGAGGATTGAATGAGCAGTTCTTC. Amino acids: CAWSPPGTGGLNEQFF.

V usage is TRBV5-1 and J usage is TRBJ2-1; possible D gene TRBD2, 6 bases. CDR1 and CDR2 from the germline V gene are SGHRS and YFSETQ. This CDR3 is built from 16 residues. Deletions cut 1 base from V and 2 bases from J, with 13 bases between. CDR3 coding DNA: TGCGCCAGCAGCTTGAGGCGGGACGGCCCCTACAATGAGCAGTTCTTC. It yields the protein CASSLRRDGPYNEQFF.

As regards this clone: An end of the junction does not agree with germline; a read error may underlie this. The sample holds other DNA sequences that translate to the same CDR3. CDR3 DNA sequence: TGCGCCAGCCTCCGGCGGGAGGCAGGGAATGAGCAGTTCTTC. Protein sequence: CASLRREAGNEQFF. J is TRBJ2-1 and V is TRBV2; 8 bases line up with TRBD2. Germline CDR1 SNHLY, CDR2 FYNNEI. The CDR3 is 14 amino acids.

For this clone: This CDR3 is also generated by other DNA sequences in the sample. The J gene is TRBJ2-2, the V gene TRBV6-5; 10 positions match TRBD1. The CDR3 runs 14 residues. V dropped 5 bases and J dropped 5; count of bases not matched to a gene: 2. Per the germline V gene, CDR1 is MNHEY and CDR2 is SVGAGI. The CDR3: CASSRDRGTGELFF. The CDR3 bases are TGTGCCAGCAGTCGGGACAGGGGAACCGGGGAGCTGTTTTTT.

This chain uses TRBV27 with TRBJ1-2; D is perhaps TRBD1 (5 bases). The V end was cut by 6 bases, the J end by 4 bases, with 18 bases between. The length of the CDR3 is 15 residues. CDR1 and CDR2 (germline): MNHEY, SMNVEV (reference sequence). As DNA, the CDR3 is TGTGCCAGCAGGACCATTGTGGAGGGGTCCTATGGCTACACCTTC. Translated: CASRTIVEGSYGYTF.

This clone was picked up one time. This chain joins TRBV2 and TRBJ2-2, with a weak D call TRBD2 (6 bases). V lost 2 bases and J lost 7, with 11 bases in between. CDR1 and CDR2 from the germline V gene are SNHLY and FYNNEI. The CDR3 length is 14 residues. CDR3 in DNA: TGTGCCAGCAGTGAAACGGGGGTTGACGGGGAGCTGTTTTTT. It specifies CASSETGVDGELFF.

The chain combines TRBV28 with TRBJ1-1, with a tentative D call TRBD1 (6 bases). The CDR3 consists of 17 residues. The germline CDR1 and CDR2 sequences are MDHEN and SYDVKM. V dropped 1 base and J dropped 5 bases, with 20 bases sitting between them. CDR3 sequence reads: CASSLSSGGRVRTEAFF. In DNA, the CDR3 is TGTGCCAGCAGTTTATCCAGTGGGGGCAGGGTTCGAACTGAAGCTTTCTTT.

This clone was seen a few times. In DNA, the CDR3 is TGTGCCAGCAGGCCGGGACTAGCGGGAATTATTACCTACAATGAGCAGTTCTTC. Residues: CASRPGLAGIITYNEQFF. V gene TRBV28 combines with J gene TRBJ2-1; 13 bases line up with TRBD2. V gave up 6 bases and J gave up 2 bases; unmatched junction bases: 10. There are 18 residues in the CDR3. CDR1 and CDR2 from the germline V gene are MDHEN and SYDVKM.

The chain uses TRBV5-6 and TRBJ1-4; no definite D call. CDR1 is SGHDT and CDR2 is YYEEEE in the germline V gene. V shed 1 base and J shed 13 bases, with 26 bases lying between them. The CDR3 runs 17 residues. DNA for the CDR3: TGTGCCAGCAGCTTGAGTCATGGAACGGGAGAAGTTTTTAGACTGTTTTTT. Its translation: CASSLSHGTGEVFRLFF.

This chain joins TRBV6-5 and TRBJ1-2; 11 bases agree with TRBD1. This CDR3 is built from 14 residues. Trimming cost V 4 bases and J 8 bases; bases outside gene matches: 6. Germline loops: CDR1 MNHEY, CDR2 SVGAGI. Written as DNA, the CDR3 is TGTGCCAGCAGTTCCGGACAGGGGGCGGGCGGCTACACCTTC. Protein: CASSSGQGAGGYTF.

This chain uses TRBV6-1 with TRBJ2-7; TRBD2 matches 8 bases. V lost 9 bases, J lost 1 base, and 11 bases stayed unmatched. CDR3 length equals 15 residues. Germline V CDR1 and CDR2: MNHNS, SASEGT. The CDR3 here is CASPLGSGSSYEQYF. The CDR3 DNA reads TGTGCCAGTCCCCTGGGAAGCGGGAGTTCCTACGAGCAGTACTTC.

V gene TRBV27 combines with J gene TRBJ2-5; no clear D. Germline-derived CDR1 and CDR2 are MNHEY and SMNVEV (reference sequence). Trimming shortened V by 4 bases and J by 8 bases, and 5 bases separated the two germline ends. The length of the CDR3 is 10 residues. The CDR3 sequence is CASSSPTQYF. CDR3 in DNA: TGTGCCAGCAGTTCCCCAACCCAGTACTTC.

The CDR3 sequence is CASSFSRGGGSYEQYF. CDR3 bases: TGTGCCAGCAGTTTCAGCAGGGGTGGAGGCTCCTACGAGCAGTACTTC. The chain is built from TRBV27 and TRBJ2-7, with a tentative D call TRBD1 (6 bases). Trimming took off 3 bases at V and 0 bases at J, with 15 bases between the two ends. The CDR3 extends over 16 amino acids. Germline V gene data show CDR1 as MNHEY and CDR2 as SMNVEV (reference sequence).

V is TRBV29-1 and J is TRBJ2-5; the D gene is possibly TRBD2 (5 bases). Trimming removed 3 bases from V and 3 bases from J, with 14 bases in between. This CDR3 is built from 14 residues. The germline V gene encodes CDR1 SQVTM and CDR2 ANQGSEA. The CDR3 DNA sequence: TGCAGCGTTGAGCTTCGACTAAAAAAAGAGACCCAGTACTTC. Translation: CSVELRLKKETQYF.

The V call is TRBV5-1, the J call TRBJ1-6; D might be TRBD1 (5 bases). Germline CDR1 and CDR2: SGHRS and YFSETQ. The CDR3 contains 14 residues. Trimming removed 1 base from V and 8 bases from J, with 10 bases in between. CDR3 sequence: CASSLTGFYSPLHF. The CDR3 DNA is TGCGCCAGCAGCTTGACAGGTTTTTATTCACCCCTCCACTTT.

The CDR3 bases are TGTGCCGGCGCCACGGACAGGGCAAACTATGGCTACACCTTC. It specifies CAGATDRANYGYTF. The chain combines TRBV6-6 with TRBJ1-2, with 8 bases aligning to TRBD1. CDR1 MNHNY and CDR2 SVGAGI come from the germline V gene (reference sequence). CDR3 length equals 14 residues. V shed 11 bases, J shed 2 bases, and the junction held 10 bases outside the gene matches.

The V and J genes are TRBV6-5 and TRBJ2-7, with 9 bases fitting TRBD2. The germline V gene has CDR1 MNHEY and CDR2 SVGAGI. Trimming cost V 8 bases and J 4 bases; bases outside gene matches: 9. The CDR3 totals 14 residues. The CDR3 is CASSGGLASYEQYF. For the CDR3, the DNA is TGTGCCAGCTCTGGCGGACTAGCGTCTTACGAGCAGTACTTC.

This chain links TRBV2 with TRBJ2-7, with 9 nucleotides matching TRBD2. This CDR3 is built from 16 residues. J gave up 3 bases and V 11 bases, and 17 bases lay outside the gene matches. Germline lookup yields CDR1 SNHLY and CDR2 FYNNEI. The CDR3 nucleotides are TGTGCCCTACTAAGAGCGGGAGGTCAATTAGGCTACGAGCAGTACTTC. The encoded protein is CALLRAGGQLGYEQYF. Drawing the rest from reference TRBV2 and TRBJ2-7, the complete variable domain is EPEVTQTPSHQVTQMGQEVILRCVPISNHLYFYWYRQILGQKVEFLVSFYNNEISEKSEIFDDQFSVERPDGSNFTLKIRSTKLEDSAMYFCALLRAGGQLGYEQYFGPGTRLTVT.

This sequence joins TRBV7-2 and TRBJ1-3; 8 positions match TRBD1. The germline CDR1 and CDR2 sequences are SGHTA and FQGNSA. This CDR3 comprises 17 residues. V lost 5 bases and J lost 7; bases outside the gene matches: 16. The CDR3 region has the DNA TGTGCCAGCAGCCCCCTCACTTGGACAGGGAAGTGGAACACCATATATTTT. This gives the protein CASSPLTWTGKWNTIYF.

The gene calls are TRBV5-1 and TRBJ2-7; 7 nucleotides match TRBD2. The CDR3 contains 14 residues. V dropped 0 bases and J dropped 3; count of bases not matched to a gene: 3. Germline V lookup: CDR1 SGHRS, CDR2 YFSETQ. Written as DNA, the CDR3 is TGCGCCAGCAGCTTGGGCCCTAGCGGCTACGAGCAGTACTTC. The encoded protein is CASSLGPSGYEQYF.

The chain is built from TRBV14 and TRBJ1-4; a weak D match, TRBD1 (5 bases). Germline CDR1 and CDR2: SGHDN and FVKESK. This CDR3 spans 16 amino acids. V dropped 4 bases and J dropped 2 bases, with 14 bases sitting between them. The CDR3 loop is CASSLISGLTNEKLFF. In nucleotides, the CDR3 is TGTGCCAGCAGCCTGATATCGGGACTGACTAATGAAAAACTGTTTTTT.

The CDR3 coding sequence is TGTGCCACCAGCAGAGATGATGCGGGCGAGCAGTACTTC. Its translation is CATSRDDAGEQYF. The chain combines TRBV15 with TRBJ2-7; the D gene is possibly TRBD2 (5 bases). V lost 0 bases and J lost 6, with 9 bases in between. The germline V gene has CDR1 LNHNV and CDR2 YYDKDF (reference sequence). This CDR3 has 13 amino acids.

This chain links TRBV19 with TRBJ1-5; D is unclear. From germline, CDR1 is LNHDA and CDR2 SQIVND (reference sequence). This CDR3 contains 12 residues. Trimming left V 3 bases short and J 7 bases short, with 7 bases between. In DNA, the CDR3 is TGTGCCAGTAGTATCCGTGGCCAGCCCCAGCATTTT. This gives the protein CASSIRGQPQHF.

Only one count was recorded for this clone. The V call is TRBV27, the J call TRBJ1-2; 10 nucleotides match TRBD1. Germline values: CDR1 MNHEY, CDR2 SMNVEV (reference sequence). The CDR3 runs 14 residues. Trimming removed 6 bases from V and 1 base from J; junction bases left unmatched: 2. CDR3 loop: CASRGTGVNYGYTF. The CDR3 DNA follows: TGTGCCAGCAGAGGGACAGGGGTTAACTATGGCTACACCTTC.

This chain connects TRBV5-8 to TRBJ1-4; tentatively, D is TRBD1 (6 bases). CDR1 and CDR2 from the germline V gene are SGHTS and YDEGEE. V lost 6 bases and J lost 8, with 20 bases in between. The CDR3 totals 15 residues. The CDR3 DNA follows: TGTGCCAGCACCCCCGGCGGCAGGGGTTTCGAAAAACTGTTTTTT. Translated: CASTPGGRGFEKLFF.

Worth noting for this clone: Within the sample, other DNA sequences also encode this same CDR3. V usage is TRBV19 and J usage is TRBJ2-7; perhaps TRBD1 as D (6 bases). V dropped 3 bases and J dropped 3 bases, with 9 bases sitting between them. The CDR3 runs to 13 residues. Germline values: CDR1 LNHDA, CDR2 SQIVND (reference sequence). CDR3 nucleotides: TGTGCCAGTAGTATCGGCAGGGGCTACGAGCAGTACTTC. Translation gives CASSIGRGYEQYF. Variable domain in full (rest from reference TRBV19 and TRBJ2-7): DGGITQSPKYLFRKEGQNVTLSCEQNLNHDAMYWYRQDPGQGLRLIYYSQIVNDFQKGDIAEGYSVSREKKESFPLTVTSAQKNPTAFYLCASSIGRGYEQYFGPGTRLTVT.

The genes are TRBV7-2 and TRBJ2-1, with 11 bases identical to TRBD2. Germline V lookup: CDR1 SGHTA, CDR2 FQGNSA. Trimming removed 5 bases from V and 5 bases from J; junction bases left unmatched: 5. The CDR3 spans 15 residues. Here the CDR3 DNA reads TGTGCCAGCAGCCCTACTAGCGGGGGCGACAATGAGCAGTTCTTC. It specifies CASSPTSGGDNEQFF.

The genes are TRBV19 and TRBJ2-6; D is unclear. The CDR3 contains 16 residues. Trimming pared 2 bases from V and 4 bases from J, leaving 12 bases between. Germline CDR1 is LNHDA and CDR2 is SQIVND (reference sequence). The CDR3 loop reads CASSIPTGVGANVLTF. DNA for the CDR3: TGTGCCAGTAGTATACCAACCGGAGTAGGGGCCAACGTCCTGACTTTC.

This clone has a single count. The genes are TRBV9 and TRBJ2-5; D is ambiguous. The ends were cut back, 1 base at V and 2 bases at J, with 9 bases in the middle. The CDR3 sequence is 14 residues long. Germline loops: CDR1 SGDLS, CDR2 YYNGEE. The CDR3 loop reads CASSVLGVQETQYF. For the CDR3, the DNA is TGTGCCAGCAGCGTATTAGGAGTACAAGAGACCCAGTACTTC.

This clone has a single count. This rearrangement joins TRBV27 to TRBJ1-1; maybe TRBD1 (6 bases). From germline, CDR1 is MNHEY and CDR2 SMNVEV (reference sequence). CDR3 length equals 16 residues. V lost 2 bases to trimming and J lost 1 base, with 14 bases between them. The CDR3 protein is CASSLGFGRGNTEAFF. CDR3 nucleotide sequence: TGTGCCAGCAGTTTAGGATTCGGCAGGGGGAACACTGAAGCTTTCTTT.